These 24 T cell receptor beta chains share one sample of origin, sequenced in a study of blood T cell repertoires in COVID-19. Produced via immunoSEQ multiplex PCR; TCRdb's table is partial and in-frame only. The table has about 220,000 clones, about 80% seen once; the top ten hold less than 2.5%. The material sequenced was peripheral blood. Receptor source: a woman aged 55 to 70 with acute or convalescent COVID-19.

The chain has TRBV12-5 and TRBJ2-3, with D maybe TRBD1 (5 bases). This CDR3 has 13 residues. Germline CDR1 is LGHNT and CDR2 is FRNRAP. The germline V and J ends were trimmed by 3 bases and 6 bases, with 10 bases remaining between them. The CDR3 nucleotides are TGTGCTAGTGGTTTCGGCAGGGCGGATACGCAGTATTTT. Encoded protein: CASGFGRADTQYF. Combining the CDR3 with reference TRBV12-5 and TRBJ2-3 gives the whole variable domain DARVTQTPRHKVTEMGQEVTMRCQPILGHNTVFWYRQTMMQGLELLAYFRNRAPLDDSGMPKDRFSAEMPDATLATLKIQPSEPRDSAVYFCASGFGRADTQYFGPGTRLTVL.

The rearrangement uses TRBV29-1 and TRBJ1-1, with D perhaps matching TRBD1 (5 bases). V was cut by 3 bases and J by 0 bases, with 8 bases left in between. This CDR3 has 13 residues. Germline CDR1 is SQVTM and CDR2 is ANQGSEA. CDR3 amino acids: CSVDRGVNTEAFF. The CDR3 DNA reads TGCAGCGTTGACCGGGGGGTGAACACTGAAGCTTTCTTT.

This chain links TRBV10-3 with TRBJ2-2; TRBD2 matches at 7 bases. The CDR3 is 14 amino acids. Looked up from germline, CDR1 is ENHRY and CDR2 is SYGVKD. After removal of 4 bases from V and 3 bases from J, the junction contained 2 bases not matched to a gene. The CDR3 nucleotides are TGTGCCATCAGTGCGGGGGGATACACCGGGGAGCTGTTTTTT. It translates to CAISAGGYTGELFF.

The gene calls are TRBV3-1 (or the pseudogene TRBV3-2) and TRBJ2-5; the D is unclear. Germline CDR1 and CDR2: LGHDT and YNNKEL (reference sequence). There are 13 residues in the CDR3. Trimming left V 1 base short and J 2 bases short, with 5 bases between. CDR3: CASSQGLQETQYF. The CDR3 region has the DNA TGTGCCAGCAGCCAAGGACTGCAAGAGACCCAGTACTTC.

The chain recombines TRBV28 with TRBJ2-1; 10 bases fit TRBD2. The CDR3 loop spans 15 amino acids. Germline V gives CDR1 MDHEN, CDR2 SYDVKM. J lost 7 bases, V lost 6 bases, and 9 bases had no gene match. The CDR3 here is CASSSSGGAINEQFF. The CDR3 DNA reads as TGTGCCAGCAGCTCGAGCGGGGGGGCCATTAATGAGCAGTTCTTC.

This clone came up a few times. V is TRBV19 and J is TRBJ1-1, with D unresolved. Germline lookup yields CDR1 LNHDA and CDR2 SQIVND (reference sequence). The CDR3 is 15 amino acids. Trimming cost V 9 bases and J 1 base, with 18 bases left between them. This chain's CDR3 is CASTLRPRGNTEAFF. CDR3 in DNA: TGTGCCAGCACCTTAAGACCCCGAGGGAACACTGAAGCTTTCTTT.

This chain joins TRBV6-5 and TRBJ1-1; 8 bases line up with TRBD1. Germline CDR1 MNHEY, CDR2 SVGAGI. Trimming removed 7 bases from V and 5 bases from J; junction bases left unmatched: 9. The CDR3 totals 14 residues. The CDR3 DNA sequence: TGTGCCAGCACCACGACAGGGGCGGCGACTGAAGCTTTCTTT. It is translated as CASTTTGAATEAFF.

The gene calls are TRBV24-1 and TRBJ2-1, with 9 bases aligning to TRBD2. Germline V lookup: CDR1 KGHDR, CDR2 SFDVKD. This CDR3 is built from 14 residues. V was pared by 7 bases and J by 9 bases, with 9 bases of the junction left unmatched. CDR3 in amino acids: CATSSSGVRIEQFF. In DNA, the CDR3 is TGTGCCACCAGCTCTAGCGGGGTTAGAATTGAGCAGTTCTTC.

The V and J genes are TRBV5-1 and TRBJ2-1; D is possibly TRBD2 (5 bases). This CDR3 region has 16 residues. The germline V gene has CDR1 SGHRS and CDR2 YFSETQ. The V gene lost 4 bases and the J gene lost 4 bases, with 18 bases spanning the gap. The CDR3 region has the DNA TGCGCCAGCAGCCCTGGACTGATGGGAAGTTACAATGAGCAGTTCTTC. It is translated as CASSPGLMGSYNEQFF.

The chain carries TRBV18 and TRBJ1-5; D gene ambiguous. The CDR3 runs 13 residues. From germline, CDR1 is KGHSH and CDR2 LQKENI. V lost 4 bases, J lost 7 bases, and 11 bases lay in between. This CDR3 is CASSRLREQPQHF. CDR3 coding DNA: TGTGCCAGCTCACGATTAAGGGAGCAGCCCCAGCATTTT.

The chain recombines TRBV9 with TRBJ2-5; maybe TRBD2 (5 bases). The germline V and J ends were trimmed by 0 bases and 5 bases, with 11 bases remaining between them. Germline loops: CDR1 SGDLS, CDR2 YYNGEE. The CDR3 is 14 amino acids. CDR3 nucleotide sequence: TGTGCCAGCAGCGTAGCGGGCGGGTTGGAGACCCAGTACTTC. It specifies CASSVAGGLETQYF. The full variable domain, its missing parts supplied by reference TRBV9 and TRBJ2-5, is DSGVTQTPKHLITATGQRVTLRCSPRSGDLSVYWYQQSLDQGLQFLIQYYNGEERAKGNILERFSAQQFPDLHSELNLSSLELGDSALYFCASSVAGGLETQYFGPGTRLLVL.

The chain joins TRBV6-2 or TRBV6-3 to TRBJ2-1; 8 bases agree with TRBD1. CDR1 and CDR2 (germline): MNHEY, SVGEGT. This CDR3 spans 18 amino acids. With V trimmed by 6 bases and J by 8 bases, 21 bases remained unmatched. In DNA, the CDR3 is TGTGCCAGCAGCCCTGGATCAACCGTTGGCAGGGGGCGGGATGAGCAGTTCTTC. This gives the protein CASSPGSTVGRGRDEQFF.

The chain couples TRBV2 to TRBJ2-5; D gene unclear. V lost 4 bases and J 3 bases, leaving 3 bases between the germline ends. The germline V gene encodes CDR1 SNHLY and CDR2 FYNNEI. This CDR3 comprises 11 residues. The CDR3 loop reads CASSAEETQYF. CDR3 coding DNA: TGTGCCAGCAGTGCTGAAGAGACCCAGTACTTC.

The chain couples TRBV9 to TRBJ2-3; maybe TRBD2 (5 bases). Germline-derived CDR1 and CDR2 are SGDLS and YYNGEE. The germline V and J ends were trimmed by 3 bases and 0 bases, with 11 bases remaining between them. The CDR3 covers 15 residues. The CDR3 region has the DNA TGTGCCAGCAGCGATTCGGGGAAAAGCACAGATACGCAGTATTTT. Its protein product is CASSDSGKSTDTQYF. Together with reference TRBV9 and TRBJ2-3, the CDR3 gives the full variable domain: DSGVTQTPKHLITATGQRVTLRCSPRSGDLSVYWYQQSLDQGLQFLIQYYNGEERAKGNILERFSAQQFPDLHSELNLSSLELGDSALYFCASSDSGKSTDTQYFGPGTRLTVL.

This clone was seen just once. V and J are TRBV19 and TRBJ1-2; D may be TRBD1 (5 bases). Per the germline V gene, CDR1 is LNHDA and CDR2 is SQIVND (reference sequence). Trimming took off 3 bases at V and 8 bases at J, with 16 bases between the two ends. The CDR3 loop spans 14 amino acids. CDR3 DNA: TGTGCCAGTAGTATGCATGGGCAGGGAAGGGGCTACACCTTC. This codes for CASSMHGQGRGYTF.

The gene calls are TRBV5-1 and TRBJ2-1; weak D call: TRBD2 (6 bases). This CDR3 has 17 residues. Germline V lookup: CDR1 SGHRS, CDR2 YFSETQ. V lost 3 bases and J 4 bases, leaving 20 bases between the germline ends. DNA for the CDR3: TGCGCCAGCAGCTCCTCGGGGGTGGGGTGGCAGTACAATGAGCAGTTCTTC. Translated, it gives CASSSSGVGWQYNEQFF.

The J gene is TRBJ2-5, the V gene TRBV6-5; TRBD2 agrees at 9 bases. This CDR3 comprises 13 residues. The trim removed 7 bases at V and 1 base at J, leaving 1 base unmatched. The germline V gene encodes CDR1 MNHEY and CDR2 SVGAGI. This CDR3 is CASTSGTQETQYF. CDR3 DNA: TGTGCCAGCACTAGCGGGACCCAAGAGACCCAGTACTTC.

The V gene is TRBV10-3, the J gene TRBJ2-1; a possible D gene is TRBD2 (7 bases). The CDR3 runs to 15 residues. Per germline, CDR1 ENHRY and CDR2 SYGVKD. Trimming removed 0 bases from V and 7 bases from J, with 13 bases in between. CDR3 region: CAISESGGLGNEQFF. DNA for the CDR3: TGTGCCATCAGTGAGTCGGGGGGGCTTGGGAATGAGCAGTTCTTC.

V gene TRBV5-5 combines with J gene TRBJ1-6; D is unresolved. Germline V gives CDR1 SGHKS, CDR2 YYEKEE (reference sequence). CDR3 length: 14 residues. Between the trimmed V and J ends, which lost 4 bases and 6 bases, there was a span of 11 bases. The CDR3 sequence: CASSQGLPNSPLHF. The CDR3 nucleotides are TGTGCCAGCAGCCAAGGACTGCCTAATTCACCCCTCCACTTT. Complete variable domain (other parts from reference TRBV5-5 and TRBJ1-6): DAGVTQSPTHLIKTRGQQVTLRCSPISGHKSVSWYQQVLGQGPQFIFQYYEKEERGRGNFPDRFSARQFPNYSSELNVNALLLGDSALYLCASSQGLPNSPLHFGNGTRLTVT.

The J gene is TRBJ2-2, the V gene TRBV7-2; TRBD2 matches 16 bases. V shed 5 bases, J shed 6 bases, and the junction held 3 bases outside the gene matches. The CDR3 is made up of 16 amino acids. Looked up from germline, CDR1 is SGHTA and CDR2 is FQGNSA. CDR3 DNA sequence: TGTGCCAGCAGCCAGGGACTAGCGGGGGGGCCCGGGGAGCTGTTTTTT. Its translation is CASSQGLAGGPGELFF.

The chain joins TRBV11-2 to TRBJ1-1; 7 nucleotides align to TRBD1. From germline, CDR1 is SGHAT and CDR2 FQNNGV. The CDR3 is made up of 14 amino acids. V lost 5 bases to trimming and J lost 7 bases; unmatched junction nucleotides: 10. The CDR3 region has the DNA TGTGCCAGCAGCGTCGGGACAGCTAATAATGAAGCTTTCTTT. Its translation is CASSVGTANNEAFF.

The rearrangement uses TRBV28 and TRBJ1-1; D perhaps matches TRBD1 (5 bases). Trimming pared 2 bases from V and 4 bases from J, leaving 14 bases between. The germline gives CDR1 MDHEN, CDR2 SYDVKM. This CDR3 has 15 residues. CDR3 sequence: CASSLTGEWATEAFF. The CDR3 DNA reads as TGTGCCAGCAGTTTAACGGGGGAATGGGCCACTGAAGCTTTCTTT.

The genes are TRBV7-9 and TRBJ1-6; perhaps TRBD1 as D (6 bases). Trimming took 2 bases from V and 7 from J, leaving 15 bases between them. This CDR3 has 16 amino acids. The germline V gene encodes CDR1 SEHNR and CDR2 FQNEAQ (reference sequence). The CDR3 sequence is CASSLNSPGVNSPLHF. Written as DNA, the CDR3 is TGTGCCAGCAGCTTAAATAGTCCAGGGGTCAATTCACCCCTCCACTTT.

The chain uses TRBV27 and TRBJ2-7; possibly TRBD1 for D (6 bases). Between the trimmed V and J ends, which lost 5 bases and 0 bases, there was a span of 11 bases. Germline CDR1 is MNHEY and CDR2 is SMNVEV (reference sequence). The CDR3 loop spans 14 amino acids. CDR3 bases: TGTGCCAGCAGTCCGGGACACCGCTCCTACGAGCAGTACTTC. Translation gives CASSPGHRSYEQYF.